The 11 T cell receptor beta chains below come from one sample, sequenced in a study of early T cells in non-severe SARS-CoV-2 infection. TCRdb analysed the 5' RACE reads with MiXCR anew, one entry per CDR3 protein. This table holds tens of thousands of distinct CDR3 sequences, approximately 15% found once. The material sequenced was whole blood, taken at baseline. The receptor source for this set is an adult who was a healthcare worker with PCR-confirmed SARS-CoV-2 infection or an uninfected control (not recorded which).

Notes on this clonotype: A read error is possible here, since a much larger clone lies one base away. This sequence joins TRBV20-1 and TRBJ1-5; D is unresolved. This CDR3 comprises 13 residues. Germline assignment: CDR1 DFQATT and CDR2 SNEGSKA (reference sequence). CDR3 region: CNASLQTAQPQHF. The CDR3, as DNA: TGCAATGCTAGCCTCCAGACCGCTCAGCCCCAGCATTTT.

The chain couples TRBV12-3 or TRBV12-4 to TRBJ2-3, with 11 positions matching TRBD2. V lost 6 bases, J lost 1 base, and 3 bases stayed unmatched. The CDR3 length is 15 residues. For the CDR3, the DNA is TGTGCCAGCAGGATAGCGGGAGGGGGCACAGATACGCAGTATTTT. This encodes CASRIAGGGTDTQYF.

The V and J genes are TRBV28 and TRBJ2-6; possible D gene TRBD1, 5 bases. The CDR3 has 16 amino acids. From germline, CDR1 is MDHEN and CDR2 SYDVKM. Trimming removed 2 bases from V and 4 bases from J, with 12 bases in between. This CDR3 reads CASSLSLGVGANVLTF. The CDR3 DNA is TGTGCCAGCAGTTTAAGTCTAGGGGTCGGGGCCAACGTCCTGACTTTC.

J is TRBJ2-7 and V is TRBV7-6; 13 bases agree with TRBD2. CDR3 length: 16 residues. Per germline, CDR1 SGHVS and CDR2 FNYEAQ. The junction had 2 bases not matched to a gene; V was cut back by 0 bases and J by 3 bases. The CDR3 region is CASSLALAGGFYEQYF. In DNA, the CDR3 is TGTGCCAGCAGCTTAGCACTAGCGGGAGGGTTCTACGAGCAGTACTTC.

The V and J genes are TRBV6-6 and TRBJ2-1; 8 positions match TRBD2. This CDR3 has 15 residues. CDR1 is MNHNY, CDR2 SVGAGI, per germline (reference sequence). Losses at the gene ends were 7 bases for V and 3 bases for J; bases not matched to a gene: 8. DNA of the CDR3: TGTGCCAGCACCCCACAAGCGGGGGACTACAATGAGCAGTTCTTC. It specifies CASTPQAGDYNEQFF.

Only a few counts were recorded for this clonotype. This rearrangement joins TRBV4-2 to TRBJ2-3, with TRBD2 matching over 12 bases. Trimming took 5 bases from V and 2 from J; bases not matched to a gene: 5. CDR3 length: 16 residues. Germline V gives CDR1 LGHNA, CDR2 YNFKEQ. The CDR3 DNA sequence: TGTGCCAGCAGCTCGACTAGCGGGAGTTCCACAGATACGCAGTATTTT. It translates to CASSSTSGSSTDTQYF.

This clonotype was observed a few times. The chain employs TRBV3-1 and TRBJ1-1, with unresolved D. The V end was cut by 2 bases, the J end by 6 bases, with 4 bases between. The CDR3 consists of 11 residues. CDR1 LGHDT and CDR2 YNNKEL come from the germline V gene (reference sequence). The CDR3 DNA reads as TGTGCCAGCAGCCAAAAGGCTGAAGCTTTCTTT. Its translation is CASSQKAEAFF.

This clonotype was detected many times. V gene TRBV27 combines with J gene TRBJ2-2; TRBD2 is a possible D gene (5 bases). Per germline, CDR1 MNHEY and CDR2 SMNVEV (reference sequence). Trimming took 10 bases from V and 3 from J, leaving 21 bases between them. This CDR3 contains 16 residues. CDR3 residues: CATKATLGVYTGELFF. CDR3 coding DNA: TGTGCCACAAAGGCAACCCTCGGGGTTTACACCGGGGAGCTGTTTTTT.

There are a few counts of this clonotype. The chain links TRBV7-3 to TRBJ2-2, with 12 positions matching TRBD2. CDR3 length: 15 amino acids. Germline trimming cut 5 bases from V and 3 bases from J; bases unmatched to any gene: 1. Germline lookup yields CDR1 SGHTA and CDR2 FQGTGA. CDR3: CASSPSGRDTGELFF. Here the CDR3 DNA reads TGTGCCAGCAGCCCTAGCGGGAGGGACACCGGGGAGCTGTTTTTT.

The sample holds many counts of this clonotype. This chain links TRBV27 with TRBJ2-5, with D possibly TRBD2 on 6 matching bases. Germline V lookup: CDR1 MNHEY, CDR2 SMNVEV (reference sequence). The V end lost 6 bases, the J end lost 3 bases, and 14 bases lay between the germline ends. The CDR3 spans 14 residues. Here the CDR3 DNA reads TGTGCCAGCAGCAGAAGGGTAGCGGAAGAGACCCAGTACTTC. This encodes CASSRRVAEETQYF.

The CDR3: CASSFGSKQYF. The CDR3 DNA follows: TGTGCCAGCAGCTTCGGCAGTAAGCAGTACTTC. This chain links TRBV7-8 with TRBJ2-7; D gene unclear. This CDR3 region has 11 residues. Per the germline V gene, CDR1 is SGHVS and CDR2 is FQNEAQ. Trimming stripped 3 bases from V and 8 bases from J, with 8 bases between.